The TCR beta chain described here comes from a study of blood T cell repertoires in COVID-19. V shed 2 bases and J 4 bases; nucleotides not matched to a gene: 1. The CDR3 runs 13 residues. Per the germline V gene, CDR1 is GTSNPN and CDR2 is SVGIG (reference sequence). As processed by the authors: It was from reference gene primer amplification that nucleated cell counts were estimated. TCRdb keeps only in-frame clones here, not all; method: immunoSEQ multiplex PCR. The V and J calls and clone size are taken from that table; D and trimming were inferred from the DNA. This sample has under 450,000 clones; approximately 89% occur once, and the top ten carry roughly an eighth.

The chain has TRBV30 and TRBJ1-2; 10 nucleotides agree with TRBD1. Sequences were obtained from peripheral blood. The sequence derives from a woman aged 50 to 60 with COVID-19, enrolled during active disease. CDR3 sequence reads: CAWSRTGGYGYTF. As DNA, the CDR3 is TGTGCCTGGAGTAGGACAGGGGGCTATGGCTACACCTTC.